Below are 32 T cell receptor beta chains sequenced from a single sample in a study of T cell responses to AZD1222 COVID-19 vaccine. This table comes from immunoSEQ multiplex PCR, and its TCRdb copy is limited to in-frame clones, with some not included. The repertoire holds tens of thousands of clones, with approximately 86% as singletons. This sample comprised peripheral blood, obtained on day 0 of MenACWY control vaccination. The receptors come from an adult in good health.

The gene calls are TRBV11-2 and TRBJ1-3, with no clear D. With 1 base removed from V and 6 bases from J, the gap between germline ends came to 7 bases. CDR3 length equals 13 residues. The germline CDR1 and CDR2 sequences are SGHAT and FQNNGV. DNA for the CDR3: TGTGCCAGCAGCTTAGGGCGGAAAAACACCATATATTTT. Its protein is CASSLGRKNTIYF.

CDR3 coding DNA: TGTGCCAGCAGGACGGACCGGGACAGCAATCAGCCCCAGCATTTT. Amino acids: CASRTDRDSNQPQHF. The rearrangement joins TRBV6-5 to TRBJ1-5, with a tentative D call TRBD1 (5 bases). Trimming shortened V by 6 bases and J by 1 base, and 13 bases separated the two germline ends. Germline CDR1 is MNHEY and CDR2 is SVGAGI. The CDR3 runs 15 residues.

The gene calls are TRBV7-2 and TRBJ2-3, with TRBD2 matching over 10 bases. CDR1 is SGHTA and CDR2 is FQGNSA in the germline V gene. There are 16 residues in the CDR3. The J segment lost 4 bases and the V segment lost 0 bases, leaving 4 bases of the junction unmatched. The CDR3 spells CASSLAGSGGADTQYF. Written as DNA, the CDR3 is TGTGCCAGCAGCTTAGCAGGGAGCGGGGGGGCAGATACGCAGTATTTT. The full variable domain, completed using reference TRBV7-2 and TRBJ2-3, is GAGVSQSPSNKVTEKGKDVELRCDPISGHTALYWYRQSLGQGLEFLIYFQGNSAPDKSGLPSDRFSAERTGGSVSTLTIQRTQQEDSAVYLCASSLAGSGGADTQYFGPGTRLTVL.

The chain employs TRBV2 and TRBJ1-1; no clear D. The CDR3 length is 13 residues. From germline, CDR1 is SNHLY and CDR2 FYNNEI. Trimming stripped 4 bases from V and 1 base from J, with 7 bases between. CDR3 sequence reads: CASSVMGNTEAFF. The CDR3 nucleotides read TGTGCCAGCAGTGTAATGGGGAACACTGAAGCTTTCTTT.

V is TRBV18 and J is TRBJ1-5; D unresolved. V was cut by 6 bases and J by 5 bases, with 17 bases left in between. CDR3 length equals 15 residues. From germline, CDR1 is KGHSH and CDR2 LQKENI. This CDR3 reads CASSTGPRADQPQHF. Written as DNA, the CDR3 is TGTGCCAGCTCCACCGGGCCCCGGGCGGATCAGCCCCAGCATTTT.

Here the CDR3 reads CASSKGWGVYNEQFF. DNA of the CDR3: TGTGCCAGCAGCAAAGGTTGGGGAGTCTACAATGAGCAGTTCTTC. The chain recombines TRBV7-3 with TRBJ2-1; TRBD2 is a possible D gene (5 bases). This CDR3 comprises 15 residues. Trimming removed 5 bases from V and 3 bases from J, with 14 bases in between. Germline V gene lookup returns CDR1 SGHTA and CDR2 FQGTGA.

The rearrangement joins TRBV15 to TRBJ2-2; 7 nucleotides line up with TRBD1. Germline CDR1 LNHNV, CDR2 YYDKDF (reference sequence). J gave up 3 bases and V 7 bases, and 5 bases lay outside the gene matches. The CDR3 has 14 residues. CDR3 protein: CATKDRVDTGELFF. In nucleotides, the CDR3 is TGTGCCACCAAAGACAGGGTCGACACCGGGGAGCTGTTTTTT.

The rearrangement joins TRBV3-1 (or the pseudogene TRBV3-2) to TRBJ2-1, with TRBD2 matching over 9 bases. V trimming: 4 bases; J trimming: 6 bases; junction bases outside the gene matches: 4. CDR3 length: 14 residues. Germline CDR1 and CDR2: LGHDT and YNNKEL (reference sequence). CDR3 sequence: CASSLGRGGNEQFF. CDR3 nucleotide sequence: TGTGCCAGCAGCCTAGGGCGGGGGGGCAATGAGCAGTTCTTC.

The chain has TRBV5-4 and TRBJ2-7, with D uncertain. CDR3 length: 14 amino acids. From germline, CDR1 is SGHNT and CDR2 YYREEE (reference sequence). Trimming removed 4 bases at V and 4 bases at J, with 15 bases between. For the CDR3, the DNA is TGTGCCAGCAGCCGCTTCCTCTGGCCGTACGAGCAGTACTTC. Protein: CASSRFLWPYEQYF.

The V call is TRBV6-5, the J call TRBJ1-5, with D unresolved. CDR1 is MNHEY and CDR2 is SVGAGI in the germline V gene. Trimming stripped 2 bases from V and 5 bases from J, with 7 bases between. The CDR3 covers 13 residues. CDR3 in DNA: TGTGCCAGCAGTTACCGACGGGATCAGCCCCAGCATTTT. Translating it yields CASSYRRDQPQHF.

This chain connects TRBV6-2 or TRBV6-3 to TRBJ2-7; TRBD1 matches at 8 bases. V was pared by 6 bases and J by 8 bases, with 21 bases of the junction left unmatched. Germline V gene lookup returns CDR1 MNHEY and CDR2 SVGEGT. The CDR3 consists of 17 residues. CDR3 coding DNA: TGTGCCAGCAGCGAAAGAGGGGACAGGACCCAGCGAGCGAAGCAGTACTTC. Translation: CASSERGDRTQRAKQYF.

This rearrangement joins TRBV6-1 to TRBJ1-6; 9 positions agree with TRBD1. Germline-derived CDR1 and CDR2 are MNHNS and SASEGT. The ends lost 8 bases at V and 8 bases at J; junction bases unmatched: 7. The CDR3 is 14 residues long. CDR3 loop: CASHRQGVDSPLHF. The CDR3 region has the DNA TGTGCCAGCCATAGACAGGGGGTGGATTCACCCCTCCACTTT.

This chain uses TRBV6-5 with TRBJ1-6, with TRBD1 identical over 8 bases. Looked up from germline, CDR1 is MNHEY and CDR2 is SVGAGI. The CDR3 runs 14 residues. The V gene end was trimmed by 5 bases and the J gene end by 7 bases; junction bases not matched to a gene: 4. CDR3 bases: TGTGCCAGCAGTAGGGACAGGTTAAATTCACCCCTCCACTTT. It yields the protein CASSRDRLNSPLHF.

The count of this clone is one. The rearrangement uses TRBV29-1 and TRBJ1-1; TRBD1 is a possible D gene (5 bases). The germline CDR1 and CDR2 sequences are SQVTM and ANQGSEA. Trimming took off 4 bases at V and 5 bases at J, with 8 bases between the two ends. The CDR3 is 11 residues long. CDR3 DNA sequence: TGCAGCGTTGGGGGGGGGACTGAAGCTTTCTTT. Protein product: CSVGGGTEAFF.

CDR3 loop: CASSPLLGNTIYF. The CDR3 coding sequence is TGTGCCAGCAGTCCTCTCCTAGGAAACACCATATATTTT. This sequence joins TRBV12-3 or TRBV12-4 and TRBJ1-3; D remains ambiguous. V shed 5 bases and J shed 4 bases, with 9 bases lying between them. This CDR3 is built from 13 residues.

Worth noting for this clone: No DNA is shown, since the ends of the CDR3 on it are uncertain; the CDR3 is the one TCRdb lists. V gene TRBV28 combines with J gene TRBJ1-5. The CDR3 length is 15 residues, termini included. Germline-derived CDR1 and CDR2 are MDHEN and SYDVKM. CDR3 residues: CASSFGSGGNQPQHF.

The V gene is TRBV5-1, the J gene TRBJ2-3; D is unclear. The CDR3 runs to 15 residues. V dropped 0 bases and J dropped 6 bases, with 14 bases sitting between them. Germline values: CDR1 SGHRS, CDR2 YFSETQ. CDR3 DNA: TGCGCCAGCAGCTTGGAGGGCAGACTTTCGGATACGCAGTATTTT. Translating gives CASSLEGRLSDTQYF.

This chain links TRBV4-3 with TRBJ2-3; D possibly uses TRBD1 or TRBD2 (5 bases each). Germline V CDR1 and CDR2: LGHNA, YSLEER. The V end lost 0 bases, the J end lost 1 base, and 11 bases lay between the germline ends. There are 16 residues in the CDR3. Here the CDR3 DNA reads TGCGCCAGCAGCCAAGATCCCCCGGGGCGCACAGATACGCAGTATTTT. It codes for CASSQDPPGRTDTQYF.

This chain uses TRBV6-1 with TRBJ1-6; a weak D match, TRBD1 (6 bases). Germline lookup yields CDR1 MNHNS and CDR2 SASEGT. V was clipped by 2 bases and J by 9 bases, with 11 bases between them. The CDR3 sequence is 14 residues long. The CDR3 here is CASSEYGGGSPLHF. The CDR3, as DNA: TGTGCCAGCAGTGAATATGGGGGCGGTTCACCCCTCCACTTT.

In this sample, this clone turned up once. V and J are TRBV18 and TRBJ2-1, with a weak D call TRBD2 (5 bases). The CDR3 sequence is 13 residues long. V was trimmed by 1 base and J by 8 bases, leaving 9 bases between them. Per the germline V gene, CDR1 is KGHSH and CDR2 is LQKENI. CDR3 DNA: TGTGCCAGCTCACCACGCTCACTAGATGAGCAGTTCTTC. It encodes CASSPRSLDEQFF.

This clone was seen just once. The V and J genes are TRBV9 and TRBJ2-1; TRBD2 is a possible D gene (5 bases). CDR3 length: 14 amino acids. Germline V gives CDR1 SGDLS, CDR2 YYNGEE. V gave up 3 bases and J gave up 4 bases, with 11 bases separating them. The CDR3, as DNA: TGTGCCAGCAGCGCCGGGAACTATTACAATGAGCAGTTCTTC. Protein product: CASSAGNYYNEQFF.

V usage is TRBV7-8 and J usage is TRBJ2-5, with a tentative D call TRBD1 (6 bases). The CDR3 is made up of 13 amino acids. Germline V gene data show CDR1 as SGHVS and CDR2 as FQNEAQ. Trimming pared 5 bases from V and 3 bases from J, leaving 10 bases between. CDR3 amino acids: CASSTGTKETQYF. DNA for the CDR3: TGTGCCAGCAGCACCGGGACAAAAGAGACCCAGTACTTC.

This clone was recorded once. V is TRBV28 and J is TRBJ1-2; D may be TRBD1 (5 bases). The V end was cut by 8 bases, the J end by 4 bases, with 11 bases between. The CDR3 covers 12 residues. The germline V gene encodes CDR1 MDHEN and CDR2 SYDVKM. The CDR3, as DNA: TGTGCCAGCCAAGGGACGGTCTATGGCTACACCTTC. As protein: CASQGTVYGYTF.

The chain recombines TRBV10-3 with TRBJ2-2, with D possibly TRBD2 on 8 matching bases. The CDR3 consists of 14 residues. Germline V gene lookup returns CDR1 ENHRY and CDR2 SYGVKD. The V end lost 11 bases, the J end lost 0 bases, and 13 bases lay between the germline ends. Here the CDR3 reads CALAGQTNTGELFF. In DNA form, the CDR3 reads TGTGCCTTAGCGGGACAGACGAACACCGGGGAGCTGTTTTTT.

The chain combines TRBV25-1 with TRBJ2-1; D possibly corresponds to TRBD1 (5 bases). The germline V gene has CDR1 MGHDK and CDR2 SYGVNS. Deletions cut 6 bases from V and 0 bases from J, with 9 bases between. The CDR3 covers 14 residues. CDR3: CASRDMSSYNEQFF. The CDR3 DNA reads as TGTGCCAGCAGGGACATGAGCTCCTACAATGAGCAGTTCTTC.

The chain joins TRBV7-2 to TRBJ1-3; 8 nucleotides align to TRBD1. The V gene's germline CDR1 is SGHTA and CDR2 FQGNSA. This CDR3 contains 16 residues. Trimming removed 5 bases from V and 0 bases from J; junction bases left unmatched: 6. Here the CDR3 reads CASSRTGTASGNTIYF. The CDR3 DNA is TGTGCCAGCAGCCGGACAGGGACAGCCTCTGGAAACACCATATATTTT.

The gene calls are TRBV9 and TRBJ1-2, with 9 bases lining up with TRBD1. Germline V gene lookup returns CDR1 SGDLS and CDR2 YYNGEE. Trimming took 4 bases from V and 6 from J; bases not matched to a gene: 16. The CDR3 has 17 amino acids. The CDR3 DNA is TGTGCCAGCAGCCCACAGCCCCCCGGGACAGGGTCCCATGGCTACACCTTC. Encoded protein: CASSPQPPGTGSHGYTF.

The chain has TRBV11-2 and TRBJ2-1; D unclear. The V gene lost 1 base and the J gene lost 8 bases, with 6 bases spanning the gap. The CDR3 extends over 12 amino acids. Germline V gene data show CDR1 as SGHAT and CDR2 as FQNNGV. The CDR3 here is CASSLVSYEQFF. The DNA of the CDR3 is TGTGCCAGCAGCTTAGTTTCATATGAGCAGTTCTTC.

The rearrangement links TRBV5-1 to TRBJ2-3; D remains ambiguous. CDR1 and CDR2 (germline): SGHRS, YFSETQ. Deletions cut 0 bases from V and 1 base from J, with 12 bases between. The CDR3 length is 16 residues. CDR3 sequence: CASSLDGPVRTDTQYF. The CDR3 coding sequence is TGCGCCAGCAGCTTGGATGGGCCTGTCCGCACAGATACGCAGTATTTT.

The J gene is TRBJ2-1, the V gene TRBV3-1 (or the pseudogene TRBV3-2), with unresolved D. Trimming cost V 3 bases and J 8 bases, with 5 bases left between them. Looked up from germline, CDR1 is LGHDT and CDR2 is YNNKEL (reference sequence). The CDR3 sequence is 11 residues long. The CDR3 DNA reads TGTGCCAGCAGCCAGAAATATGAGCAGTTCTTC. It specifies CASSQKYEQFF.

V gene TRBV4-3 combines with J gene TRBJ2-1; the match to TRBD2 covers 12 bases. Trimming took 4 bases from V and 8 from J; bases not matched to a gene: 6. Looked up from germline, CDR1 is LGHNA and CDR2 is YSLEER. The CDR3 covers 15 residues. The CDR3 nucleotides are TGCGCCAGCAGCCTCCGACTAGCGGGGGTCGATGAGCAGTTCTTC. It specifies CASSLRLAGVDEQFF.

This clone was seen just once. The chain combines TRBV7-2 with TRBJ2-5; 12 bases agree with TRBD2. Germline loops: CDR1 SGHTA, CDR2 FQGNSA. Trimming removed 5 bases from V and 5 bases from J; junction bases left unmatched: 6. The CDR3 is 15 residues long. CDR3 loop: CASSRGLAGGETQYF. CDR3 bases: TGTGCCAGCAGCAGGGGACTAGCGGGTGGTGAGACCCAGTACTTC.